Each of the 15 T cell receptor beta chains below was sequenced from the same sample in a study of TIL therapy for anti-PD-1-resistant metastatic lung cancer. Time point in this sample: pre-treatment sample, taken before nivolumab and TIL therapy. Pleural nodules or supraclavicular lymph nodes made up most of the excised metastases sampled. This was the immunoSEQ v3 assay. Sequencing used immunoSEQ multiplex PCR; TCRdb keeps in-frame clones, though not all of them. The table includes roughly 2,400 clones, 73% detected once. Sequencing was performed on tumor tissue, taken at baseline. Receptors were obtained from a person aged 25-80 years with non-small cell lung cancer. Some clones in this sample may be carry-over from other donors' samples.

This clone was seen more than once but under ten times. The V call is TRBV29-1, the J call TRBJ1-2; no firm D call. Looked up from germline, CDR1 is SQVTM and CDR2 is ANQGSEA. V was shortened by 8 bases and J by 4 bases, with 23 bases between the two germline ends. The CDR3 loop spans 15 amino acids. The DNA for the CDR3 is TGCAGCACGAACCGCCGTGGTAGGGCGGGCTATGGCTACACCTTC. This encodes CSTNRRGRAGYGYTF.

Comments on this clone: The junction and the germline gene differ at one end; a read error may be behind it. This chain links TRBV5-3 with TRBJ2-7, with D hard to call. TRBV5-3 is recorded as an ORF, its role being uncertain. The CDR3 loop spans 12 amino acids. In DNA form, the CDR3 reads TGTGCCAGCAGCTTGAGCTCCTACGAGCAGTACTTC. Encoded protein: CASSLSSYEQYF.

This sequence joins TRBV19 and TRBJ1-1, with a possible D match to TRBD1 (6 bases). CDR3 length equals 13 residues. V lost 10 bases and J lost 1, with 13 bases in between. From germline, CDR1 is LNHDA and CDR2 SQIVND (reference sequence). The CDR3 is CATSQGRNTEAFF. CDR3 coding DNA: TGTGCCACCTCACAGGGCCGGAACACTGAAGCTTTCTTT.

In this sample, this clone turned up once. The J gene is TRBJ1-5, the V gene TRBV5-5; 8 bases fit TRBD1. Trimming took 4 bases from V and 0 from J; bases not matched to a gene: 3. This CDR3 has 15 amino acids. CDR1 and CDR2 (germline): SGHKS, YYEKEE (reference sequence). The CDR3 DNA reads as TGTGCCAGCAGCCAGGGGGCGGCTAGCAATCAGCCCCAGCATTTT. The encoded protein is CASSQGAASNQPQHF.

The CDR3 DNA reads as TGTGCCAGCAGCGTAGACGGGGGCGGCCCTGAAGCTTTCTTT. Its protein product is CASSVDGGGPEAFF. The chain couples TRBV9 to TRBJ1-1; tentatively, D is TRBD1 (6 bases). CDR1 and CDR2 (germline): SGDLS, YYNGEE. This CDR3 is 14 amino acids long. V was cut by 0 bases and J by 6 bases, with 12 bases left in between.

CDR3 DNA sequence: TGTGCCAGCAGCCTAGGACTAGCGGGGGCCTCCTACGAGCAGTACTTC. Amino acid sequence: CASSLGLAGASYEQYF. This sequence joins TRBV7-6 and TRBJ2-7; 13 positions agree with TRBD2. V trimming: 5 bases; J trimming: 0 bases; junction bases outside the gene matches: 4. This CDR3 region has 16 residues. Germline assignment: CDR1 SGHVS and CDR2 FNYEAQ. Full variable domain (missing parts from reference TRBV7-6 and TRBJ2-7): GAGVSQSPRYKVTKRGQDVALRCDPISGHVSLYWYRQALGQGPEFLTYFNYEAQQDKSGLPNDRFSAERPEGSISTLTIQRTEQRDSAMYRCASSLGLAGASYEQYFGPGTRLTVT.

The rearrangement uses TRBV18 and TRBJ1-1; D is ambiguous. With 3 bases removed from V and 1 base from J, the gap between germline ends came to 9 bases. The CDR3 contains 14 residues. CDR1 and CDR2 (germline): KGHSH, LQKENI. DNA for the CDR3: TGTGCCAGCTCACCCGTCTCCCGGAACACTGAAGCTTTCTTT. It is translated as CASSPVSRNTEAFF.

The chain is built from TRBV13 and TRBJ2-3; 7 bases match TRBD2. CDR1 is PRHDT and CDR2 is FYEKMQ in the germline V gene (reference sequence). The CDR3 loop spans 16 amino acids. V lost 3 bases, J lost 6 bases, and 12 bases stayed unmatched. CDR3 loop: CASSFIGGDGGDTQYF. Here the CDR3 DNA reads TGTGCCAGCAGCTTTATTGGAGGGGACGGGGGGGATACGCAGTATTTT.

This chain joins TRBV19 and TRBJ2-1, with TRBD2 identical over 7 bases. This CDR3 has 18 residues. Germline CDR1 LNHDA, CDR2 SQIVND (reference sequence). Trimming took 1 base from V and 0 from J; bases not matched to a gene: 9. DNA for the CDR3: TGTGCCAGTAGTATAGTACAATGGGAGGGCACCTCCTACAATGAGCAGTTCTTC. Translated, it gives CASSIVQWEGTSYNEQFF. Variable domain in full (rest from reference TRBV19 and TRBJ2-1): DGGITQSPKYLFRKEGQNVTLSCEQNLNHDAMYWYRQDPGQGLRLIYYSQIVNDFQKGDIAEGYSVSREKKESFPLTVTSAQKNPTAFYLCASSIVQWEGTSYNEQFFGPGTRLTVL.

The CDR3 DNA follows: TGTGCCAGCAACAGGGCCCATCCCATAGATACGCAGTATTTT. It translates to CASNRAHPIDTQYF. The chain joins TRBV5-8 to TRBJ2-3; D might be TRBD1 (6 bases). CDR3 length: 14 residues. V lost 6 bases, J lost 5 bases, and 16 bases lay in between. CDR1 and CDR2 (germline): SGHTS, YDEGEE.

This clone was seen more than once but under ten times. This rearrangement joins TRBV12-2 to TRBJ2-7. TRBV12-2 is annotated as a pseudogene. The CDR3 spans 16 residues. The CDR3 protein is CASRFPVGWRKYEQYV. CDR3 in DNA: TGTGCAAGTCGCTTCCCCGTTGGTTGGCGAAAGTACGAGCAGTACGTC.

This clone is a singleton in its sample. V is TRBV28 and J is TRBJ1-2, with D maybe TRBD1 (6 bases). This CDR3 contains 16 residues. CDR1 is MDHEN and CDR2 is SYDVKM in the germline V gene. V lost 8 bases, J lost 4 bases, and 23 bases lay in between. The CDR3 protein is CASLLGGRKLGYGYTF. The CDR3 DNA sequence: TGTGCCAGCCTCCTGGGGGGGCGTAAGTTAGGCTATGGCTACACCTTC.

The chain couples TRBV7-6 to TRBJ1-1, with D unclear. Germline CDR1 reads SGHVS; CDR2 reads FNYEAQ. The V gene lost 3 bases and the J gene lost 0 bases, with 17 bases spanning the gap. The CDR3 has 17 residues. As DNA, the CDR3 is TGTGCCAGCAGCTTCGGGGAACCCGGTACGTTGAACACTGAAGCTTTCTTT. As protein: CASSFGEPGTLNTEAFF.

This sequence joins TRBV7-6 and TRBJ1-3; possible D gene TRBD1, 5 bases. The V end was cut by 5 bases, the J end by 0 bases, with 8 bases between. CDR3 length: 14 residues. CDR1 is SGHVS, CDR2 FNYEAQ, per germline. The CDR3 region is CASSDRISGNTIYF. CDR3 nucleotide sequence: TGTGCCAGCAGCGACAGAATCTCTGGAAACACCATATATTTT.

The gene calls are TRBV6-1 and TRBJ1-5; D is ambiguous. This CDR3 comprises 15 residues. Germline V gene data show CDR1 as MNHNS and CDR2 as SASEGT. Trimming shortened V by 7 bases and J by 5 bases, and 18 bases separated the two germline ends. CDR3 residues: CASTFTSLPDQPQHF. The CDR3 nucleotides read TGTGCCAGCACTTTCACGTCCCTGCCCGATCAGCCCCAGCATTTT.